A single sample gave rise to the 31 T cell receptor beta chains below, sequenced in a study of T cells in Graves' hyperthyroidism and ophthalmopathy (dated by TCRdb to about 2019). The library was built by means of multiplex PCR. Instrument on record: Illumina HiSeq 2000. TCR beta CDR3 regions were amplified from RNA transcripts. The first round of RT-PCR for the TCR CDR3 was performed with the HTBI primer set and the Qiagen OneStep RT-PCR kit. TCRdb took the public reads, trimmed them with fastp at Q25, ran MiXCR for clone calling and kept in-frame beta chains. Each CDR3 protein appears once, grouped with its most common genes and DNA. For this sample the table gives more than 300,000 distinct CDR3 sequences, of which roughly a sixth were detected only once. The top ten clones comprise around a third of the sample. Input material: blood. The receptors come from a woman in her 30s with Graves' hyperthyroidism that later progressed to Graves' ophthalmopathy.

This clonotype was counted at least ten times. The CDR3 is CASSLRKGAGGNTIYF. CDR3 in DNA: TGTGCCAGCAGTTTACGTAAGGGGGCAGGAGGAAACACCATATATTTT. The V and J genes are TRBV12-3 or TRBV12-4 and TRBJ1-3; 7 bases fit TRBD1. This CDR3 has 16 amino acids. The junction had 8 bases not matched to a gene; V was cut back by 2 bases and J by 4 bases.

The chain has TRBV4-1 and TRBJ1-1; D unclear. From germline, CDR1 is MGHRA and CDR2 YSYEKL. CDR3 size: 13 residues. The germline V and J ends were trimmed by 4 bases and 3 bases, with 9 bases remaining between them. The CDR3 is CASSPGSYTEAFF. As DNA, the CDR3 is TGCGCCAGCAGCCCCGGGTCTTACACTGAAGCTTTCTTT.

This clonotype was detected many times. In nucleotides, the CDR3 is TGTGCCAGCAGTGAAGCGAGTGCTAGCGGCTCCTACGAGCAGTACTTC. This gives the protein CASSEASASGSYEQYF. The chain has TRBV6-1 and TRBJ2-7, with 7 nucleotides matching TRBD2. CDR1 is MNHNS, CDR2 SASEGT, per germline. J lost 0 bases, V lost 0 bases, and 5 bases had no gene match. The CDR3 is made up of 16 amino acids.

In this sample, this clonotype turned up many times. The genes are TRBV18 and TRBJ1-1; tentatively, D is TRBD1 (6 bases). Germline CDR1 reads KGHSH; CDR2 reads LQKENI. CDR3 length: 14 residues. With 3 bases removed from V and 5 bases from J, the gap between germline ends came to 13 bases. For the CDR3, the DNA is TGTGCCAGCTCACCCCTGGAGGGGGGGACTGAAGCTTTCTTT. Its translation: CASSPLEGGTEAFF.

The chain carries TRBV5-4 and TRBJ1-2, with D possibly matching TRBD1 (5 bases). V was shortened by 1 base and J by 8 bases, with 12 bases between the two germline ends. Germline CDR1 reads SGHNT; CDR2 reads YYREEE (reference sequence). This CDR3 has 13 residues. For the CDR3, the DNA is TGTGCCAGCAGCTTGTGGGGCTCGGAAGGCTACACCTTC. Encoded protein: CASSLWGSEGYTF. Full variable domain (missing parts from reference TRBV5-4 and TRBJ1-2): ETGVTQSPTHLIKTRGQQVTLRCSSQSGHNTVSWYQQALGQGPQFIFQYYREEENGRGNFPPRFSGLQFPNYSSELNVNALELDDSALYLCASSLWGSEGYTFGSGTRLTVV.

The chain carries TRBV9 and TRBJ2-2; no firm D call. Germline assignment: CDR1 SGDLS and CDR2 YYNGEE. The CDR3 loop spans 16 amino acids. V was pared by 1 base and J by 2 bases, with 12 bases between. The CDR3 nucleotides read TGTGCCAGCAGCGTATGGGCAAGTTTAAACACCGGGGAGCTGTTTTTT. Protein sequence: CASSVWASLNTGELFF.

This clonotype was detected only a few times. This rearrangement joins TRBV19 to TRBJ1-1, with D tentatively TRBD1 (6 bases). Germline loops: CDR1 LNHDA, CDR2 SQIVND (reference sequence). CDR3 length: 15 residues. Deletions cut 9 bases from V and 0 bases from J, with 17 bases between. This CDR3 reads CASYQRGRLNTEAFF. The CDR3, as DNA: TGTGCCAGCTACCAACGGGGGCGATTGAACACTGAAGCTTTCTTT.

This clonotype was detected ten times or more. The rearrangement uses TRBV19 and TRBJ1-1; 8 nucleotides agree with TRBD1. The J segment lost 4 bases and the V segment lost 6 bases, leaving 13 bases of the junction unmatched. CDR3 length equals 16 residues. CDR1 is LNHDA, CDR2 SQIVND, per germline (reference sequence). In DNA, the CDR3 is TGTGCCAGTAGGGATCGCCCAGGGGGCGTTAGCACTGAAGCTTTCTTT. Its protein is CASRDRPGGVSTEAFF.

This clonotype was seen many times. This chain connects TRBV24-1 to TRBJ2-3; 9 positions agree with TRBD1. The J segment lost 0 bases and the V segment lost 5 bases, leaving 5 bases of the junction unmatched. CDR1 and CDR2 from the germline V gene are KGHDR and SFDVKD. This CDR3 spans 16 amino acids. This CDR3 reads CATSAPGTGSTDTQYF. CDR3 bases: TGTGCCACCAGTGCTCCCGGGACAGGGAGCACAGATACGCAGTATTTT.

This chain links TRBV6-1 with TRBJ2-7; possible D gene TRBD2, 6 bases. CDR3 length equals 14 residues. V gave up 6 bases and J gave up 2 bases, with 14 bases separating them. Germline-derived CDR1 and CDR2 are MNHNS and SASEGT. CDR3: CASSPDGRPYEQYF. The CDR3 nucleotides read TGTGCCAGCAGCCCGGACGGGAGACCCTACGAGCAGTACTTC.

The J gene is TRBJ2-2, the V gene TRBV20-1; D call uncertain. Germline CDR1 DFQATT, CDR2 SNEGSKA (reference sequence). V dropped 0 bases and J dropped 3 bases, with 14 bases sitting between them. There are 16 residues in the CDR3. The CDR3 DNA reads TGCAGTGCTAGAGATTATGGCGGCCGAGACACCGGGGAGCTGTTTTTT. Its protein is CSARDYGGRDTGELFF.

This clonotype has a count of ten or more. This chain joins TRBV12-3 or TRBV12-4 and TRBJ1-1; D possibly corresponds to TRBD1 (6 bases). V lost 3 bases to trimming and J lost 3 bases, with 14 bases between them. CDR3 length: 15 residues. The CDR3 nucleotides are TGTGCCAGCAGTTTTGGGGGCGGGGGGTACACTGAAGCTTTCTTT. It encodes CASSFGGGGYTEAFF.

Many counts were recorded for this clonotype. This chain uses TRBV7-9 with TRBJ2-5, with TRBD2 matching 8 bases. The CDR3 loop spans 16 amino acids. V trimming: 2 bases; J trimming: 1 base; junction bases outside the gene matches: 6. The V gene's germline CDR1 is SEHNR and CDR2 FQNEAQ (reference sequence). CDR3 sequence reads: CASSLFGLAGQETQYF. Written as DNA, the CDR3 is TGTGCCAGCAGCTTATTTGGCCTAGCGGGCCAAGAGACCCAGTACTTC.

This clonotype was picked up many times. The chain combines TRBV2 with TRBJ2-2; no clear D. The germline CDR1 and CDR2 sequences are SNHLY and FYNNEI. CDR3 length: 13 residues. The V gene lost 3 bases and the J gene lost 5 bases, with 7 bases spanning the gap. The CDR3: CASSDRRTGELFF. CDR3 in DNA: TGTGCCAGCAGTGACAGAAGAACCGGGGAGCTGTTTTTT.

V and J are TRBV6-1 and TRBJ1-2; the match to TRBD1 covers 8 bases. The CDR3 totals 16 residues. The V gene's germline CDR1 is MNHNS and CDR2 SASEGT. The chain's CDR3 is CATPGGQGSRGYGYTF. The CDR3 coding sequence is TGTGCTACACCGGGTGGACAGGGAAGTCGGGGCTATGGCTACACCTTC.

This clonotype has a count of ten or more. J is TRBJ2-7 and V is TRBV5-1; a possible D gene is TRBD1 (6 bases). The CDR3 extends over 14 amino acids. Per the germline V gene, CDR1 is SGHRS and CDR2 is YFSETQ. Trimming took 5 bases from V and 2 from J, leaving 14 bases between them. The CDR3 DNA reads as TGCGCCAGCAGAACGACCGGGACAACCTACGAGCAGTACTTC. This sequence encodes CASRTTGTTYEQYF.

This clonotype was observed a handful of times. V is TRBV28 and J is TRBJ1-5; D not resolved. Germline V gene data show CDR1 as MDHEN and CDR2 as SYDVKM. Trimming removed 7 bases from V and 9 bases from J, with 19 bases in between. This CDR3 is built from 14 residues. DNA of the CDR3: TGTGCCAGCAACCCGGGAGGGCGGGTGAGGCCCCAGCATTTT. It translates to CASNPGGRVRPQHF. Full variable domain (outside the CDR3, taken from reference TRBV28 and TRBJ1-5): DVKVTQSSRYLVKRTGEKVFLECVQDMDHENMFWYRQDPGLGLRLIYFSYDVKMKEKGDIPEGYSVSREKKERFSLILESASTNQTSMYLCASNPGGRVRPQHFGDGTRLSIL.

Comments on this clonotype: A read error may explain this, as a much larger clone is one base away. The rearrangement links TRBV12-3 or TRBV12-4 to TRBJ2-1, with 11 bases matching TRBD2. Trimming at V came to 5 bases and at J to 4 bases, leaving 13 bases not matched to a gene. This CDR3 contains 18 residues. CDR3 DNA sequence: TGTGCCAGCAGTGAAATAGCTAGCGGGGGGCCCGATTACAATGAGCAGTTCTTC. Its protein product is CASSEIASGGPDYNEQFF.

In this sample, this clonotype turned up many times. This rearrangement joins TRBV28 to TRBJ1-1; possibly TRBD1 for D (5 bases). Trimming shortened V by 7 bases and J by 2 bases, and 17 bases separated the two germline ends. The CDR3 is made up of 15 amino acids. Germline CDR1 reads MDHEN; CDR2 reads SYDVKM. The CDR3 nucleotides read TGTGCCAGCACCCCACCACAGGAAGCTAACACTGAAGCTTTCTTT. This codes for CASTPPQEANTEAFF.

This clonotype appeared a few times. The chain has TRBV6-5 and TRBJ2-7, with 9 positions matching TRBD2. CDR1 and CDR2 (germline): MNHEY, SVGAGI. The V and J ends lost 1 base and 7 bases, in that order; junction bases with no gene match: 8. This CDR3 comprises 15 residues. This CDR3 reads CASSYLTSGREEQYF. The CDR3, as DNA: TGTGCCAGCAGTTACTTAACTAGCGGGCGAGAGGAGCAGTACTTC.

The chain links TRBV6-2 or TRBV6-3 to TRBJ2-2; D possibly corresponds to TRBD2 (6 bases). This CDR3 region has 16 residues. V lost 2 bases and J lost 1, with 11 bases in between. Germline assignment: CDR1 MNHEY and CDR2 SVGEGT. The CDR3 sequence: CASSYEAGMNTGELFF. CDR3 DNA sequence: TGTGCCAGCAGTTACGAGGCGGGGATGAACACCGGGGAGCTGTTTTTT.

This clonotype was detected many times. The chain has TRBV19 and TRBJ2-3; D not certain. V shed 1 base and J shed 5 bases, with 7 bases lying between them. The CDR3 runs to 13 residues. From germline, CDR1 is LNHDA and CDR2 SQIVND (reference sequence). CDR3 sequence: CASSIAHGDTQYF. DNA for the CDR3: TGTGCCAGTAGTATAGCCCACGGAGATACGCAGTATTTT.

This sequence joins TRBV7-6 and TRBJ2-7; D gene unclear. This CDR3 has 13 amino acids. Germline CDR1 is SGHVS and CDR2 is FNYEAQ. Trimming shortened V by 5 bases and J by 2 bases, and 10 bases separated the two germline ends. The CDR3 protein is CASSATSTYEQYF. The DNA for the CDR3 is TGTGCCAGCAGCGCCACATCTACCTACGAGCAGTACTTC.

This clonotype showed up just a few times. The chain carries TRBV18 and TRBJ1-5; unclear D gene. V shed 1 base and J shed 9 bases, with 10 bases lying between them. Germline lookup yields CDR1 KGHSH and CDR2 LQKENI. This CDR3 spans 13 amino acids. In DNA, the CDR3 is TGTGCCAGCTCACCACAGGCCGAGGGGCCCCAGCATTTT. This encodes CASSPQAEGPQHF.

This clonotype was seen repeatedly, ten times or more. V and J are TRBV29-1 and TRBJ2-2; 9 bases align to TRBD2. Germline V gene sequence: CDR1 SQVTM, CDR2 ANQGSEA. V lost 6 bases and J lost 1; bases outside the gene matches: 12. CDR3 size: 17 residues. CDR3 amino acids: CSVGGFSGGGNTGELFF. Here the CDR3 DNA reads TGCAGCGTGGGAGGATTTAGCGGGGGAGGGAACACCGGGGAGCTGTTTTTT.

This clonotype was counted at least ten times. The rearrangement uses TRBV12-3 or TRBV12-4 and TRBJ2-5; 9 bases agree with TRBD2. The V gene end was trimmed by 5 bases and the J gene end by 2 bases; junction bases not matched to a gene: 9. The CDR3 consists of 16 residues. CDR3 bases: TGTGCCAGCAGTCCGGGACTAGCCGCGAATCAAGAGACCCAGTACTTC. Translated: CASSPGLAANQETQYF.

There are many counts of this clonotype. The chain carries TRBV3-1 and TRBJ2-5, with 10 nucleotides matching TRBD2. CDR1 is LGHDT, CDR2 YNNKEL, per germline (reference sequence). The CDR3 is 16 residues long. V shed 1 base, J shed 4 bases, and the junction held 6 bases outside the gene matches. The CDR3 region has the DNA TGTGCCAGCAGCCAAGGGGATTCTAGCGGGAGAGAGACCCAGTACTTC. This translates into CASSQGDSSGRETQYF.

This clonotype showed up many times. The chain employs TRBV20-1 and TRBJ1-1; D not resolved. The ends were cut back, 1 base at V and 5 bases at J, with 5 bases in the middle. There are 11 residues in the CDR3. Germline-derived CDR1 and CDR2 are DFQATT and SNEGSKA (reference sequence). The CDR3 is CSARAGTEAFF. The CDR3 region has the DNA TGCAGTGCTAGAGCTGGAACTGAAGCTTTCTTT.

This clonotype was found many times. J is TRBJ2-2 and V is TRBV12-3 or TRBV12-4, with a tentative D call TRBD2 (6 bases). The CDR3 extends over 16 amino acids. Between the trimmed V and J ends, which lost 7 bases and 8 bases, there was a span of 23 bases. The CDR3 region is CASINLPGVYSGELFF. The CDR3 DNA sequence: TGTGCCAGCATCAATCTTCCGGGAGTTTATTCGGGGGAGCTGTTTTTT.

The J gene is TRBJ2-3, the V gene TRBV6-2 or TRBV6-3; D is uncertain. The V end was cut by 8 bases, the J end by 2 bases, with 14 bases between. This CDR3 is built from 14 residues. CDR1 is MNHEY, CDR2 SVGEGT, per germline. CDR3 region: CASEQALDTDTQYF. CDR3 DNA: TGTGCCAGCGAGCAGGCGCTAGACACAGATACGCAGTATTTT.

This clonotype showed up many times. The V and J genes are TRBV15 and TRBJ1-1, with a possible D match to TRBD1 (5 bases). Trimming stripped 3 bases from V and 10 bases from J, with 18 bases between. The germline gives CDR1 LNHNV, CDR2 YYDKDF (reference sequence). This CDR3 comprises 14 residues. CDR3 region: CATSRYGQFWGAFF. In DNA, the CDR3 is TGTGCCACCAGCAGGTACGGACAATTCTGGGGAGCTTTCTTT. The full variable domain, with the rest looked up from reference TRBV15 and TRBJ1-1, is DAMVIQNPRYQVTQFGKPVTLSCSQTLNHNVMYWYQQKSSQAPKLLFHYYDKDFNNEADTPDNFQSRRPNTSFCFLDIRSPGLGDTAMYLCATSRYGQFWGAFFGQGTRLTVV.